The rows below give T cell receptor beta chains drawn from one sample of a study of post-analysis software for immune sequencing data. Each CDR3 protein gets one entry after TCRdb re-called the PCR reads with MiXCR. The sample lists about 430,000 distinct CDR3 sequences; about 39% were seen once. The specimen was blood. These receptors were collected from a girl aged 2 to 10 with multiple sclerosis. Both conserved end residues are part of each CDR3. Fields, in order: CDR3 length, J gene, V gene, clone size, D gene, CDR3 protein, CDR3 DNA. D genes are given only for firm matches. Part of the rows lack a size; the others show once, few, many or a class for expanded clones.

CDR3 length: 12
J gene: TRBJ2-1
V gene: TRBV9
clone size: once
D gene: -
CDR3 protein: CASSVGSPEQFF
CDR3 DNA: TGTGCCAGCAGCGTAGGCTCCCCCGAGCAGTTCTTC

CDR3 length: 14
J gene: TRBJ1-2
V gene: TRBV20-1
clone size: -
D gene: -
CDR3 protein: CSAREGSDVYGYTF
CDR3 DNA: TGCAGTGCTAGAGAGGGGTCCGACGTCTATGGCTACACCTTC

CDR3 length: 14
J gene: TRBJ2-7
V gene: TRBV19
clone size: once
D gene: -
CDR3 protein: CASSISREKHEQYF
CDR3 DNA: TGTGCCAGTAGTATATCCCGGGAGAAGCACGAGCAGTACTTC

CDR3 length: 13
J gene: TRBJ2-7
V gene: TRBV25-1
clone size: many
D gene: -
CDR3 protein: CASSDSGSYEQYF
CDR3 DNA: TGTGCCAGCAGTGATTCAGGGTCCTACGAGCAGTACTTC

CDR3 length: 18
J gene: TRBJ2-3
V gene: TRBV9
clone size: few
D gene: TRBD2
CDR3 protein: CASSHPLNGTSGTDTQYF
CDR3 DNA: TGTGCCAGCAGCCACCCCTTAAACGGGACTAGTGGCACAGATACGCAGTATTTT

CDR3 length: 17
J gene: TRBJ2-1
V gene: TRBV7-8
clone size: few
D gene: TRBD2
CDR3 protein: CASSRRLAGGPYNEQFF
CDR3 DNA: TGTGCCAGCAGCCGCCGACTAGCGGGAGGCCCCTACAATGAGCAGTTCTTC

CDR3 length: 11
J gene: TRBJ2-1
V gene: TRBV12-3/TRBV12-4
clone size: few
D gene: -
CDR3 protein: CASSSWDEQFF
CDR3 DNA: TGTGCCAGCAGTTCCTGGGATGAGCAGTTCTTC

CDR3 length: 13
J gene: TRBJ1-2
V gene: TRBV7-9
clone size: -
D gene: -
CDR3 protein: CASMRPLEYGYTF
CDR3 DNA: TGTGCCAGCATGAGGCCGCTGGAGTATGGCTACACCTTC

CDR3 length: 13
J gene: TRBJ1-2
V gene: TRBV5-1
clone size: -
D gene: -
CDR3 protein: CASSKTVVYGYTF
CDR3 DNA: TGCGCCAGCAGCAAAACAGTTGTCTATGGCTACACCTTC

CDR3 length: 13
J gene: TRBJ2-5
V gene: TRBV12-3/TRBV12-4
clone size: few
D gene: -
CDR3 protein: CASSPWGPETQYF
CDR3 DNA: TGTGCCAGCAGTCCCTGGGGGCCAGAGACCCAGTACTTC

CDR3 length: 18
J gene: TRBJ2-6
V gene: TRBV7-2
clone size: -
D gene: -
CDR3 protein: CASSLVWQGLSGANVLTF
CDR3 DNA: TGTGCCAGCAGCTTAGTATGGCAGGGCCTCTCTGGGGCCAACGTCCTGACTTTC

CDR3 length: 14
J gene: TRBJ2-5
V gene: TRBV6-6
clone size: -
D gene: -
CDR3 protein: CASSYSDGSETQYF
CDR3 DNA: TGTGCCAGCAGTTACTCCGACGGGTCGGAGACCCAGTACTTC

CDR3 length: 13
J gene: TRBJ2-3
V gene: TRBV6-5
clone size: few
D gene: -
CDR3 protein: CASSYSAMDTQYF
CDR3 DNA: TGTGCCAGCAGTTACTCGGCAATGGATACGCAGTATTTT

CDR3 length: 13
J gene: TRBJ2-3
V gene: TRBV29-1
clone size: few
D gene: TRBD1
CDR3 protein: CSGGTGVKDTQYF
CDR3 DNA: TGCAGCGGGGGGACAGGAGTAAAGGATACGCAGTATTTT

CDR3 length: 16
J gene: TRBJ1-1
V gene: TRBV4-1
clone size: -
D gene: -
CDR3 protein: CASSQGWGEVGTEAFF
CDR3 DNA: TGCGCCAGCAGCCAAGGCTGGGGAGAAGTGGGTACTGAAGCTTTCTTT

CDR3 length: 16
J gene: TRBJ2-1
V gene: TRBV9
clone size: -
D gene: TRBD2
CDR3 protein: CASSGTSGRADNEQFF
CDR3 DNA: TGTGCCAGCAGCGGGACTAGCGGGAGGGCAGACAATGAGCAGTTCTTC

CDR3 length: 12
J gene: TRBJ1-1
V gene: TRBV12-3/TRBV12-4
clone size: -
D gene: -
CDR3 protein: CASSFAITEAFF
CDR3 DNA: TGTGCCAGCAGTTTTGCAATCACTGAAGCTTTCTTT

CDR3 length: 13
J gene: TRBJ2-7
V gene: TRBV20-1
clone size: -
D gene: TRBD1
CDR3 protein: CSARWGQGYEQYF
CDR3 DNA: TGCAGTGCTAGGTGGGGACAGGGCTACGAGCAGTACTTC

CDR3 length: 14
J gene: TRBJ2-1
V gene: TRBV20-1
clone size: -
D gene: TRBD2
CDR3 protein: CSTRELAGMSEQFF
CDR3 DNA: TGCAGTACTAGAGAACTAGCGGGAATGAGCGAGCAGTTCTTC

CDR3 length: 15
J gene: TRBJ2-7
V gene: TRBV4-1
clone size: many
D gene: TRBD1
CDR3 protein: CASSKPGQGTYEQYF
CDR3 DNA: TGCGCCAGCAGCAAACCGGGACAGGGTACCTACGAGCAGTACTTC

CDR3 length: 14
J gene: TRBJ1-4
V gene: TRBV6-5
clone size: -
D gene: -
CDR3 protein: CASKMGLTNEKLFF
CDR3 DNA: TGTGCCAGCAAAATGGGACTGACTAATGAAAAACTGTTTTTT

CDR3 length: 14
J gene: TRBJ2-1
V gene: TRBV5-6
clone size: few
D gene: TRBD2
CDR3 protein: CASSFGTTYNEQFF
CDR3 DNA: TGTGCCAGCAGCTTTGGGACTACCTACAATGAGCAGTTCTTC

CDR3 length: 14
J gene: TRBJ2-1
V gene: TRBV6-5
clone size: few
D gene: TRBD2
CDR3 protein: CASSSSSGSDEQFF
CDR3 DNA: TGTGCCAGCAGTTCTTCTAGCGGGAGCGATGAGCAGTTCTTC

CDR3 length: 13
J gene: TRBJ2-4
V gene: TRBV28
clone size: -
D gene: -
CDR3 protein: CASSLSGIGEQYF
CDR3 DNA: TGTGCCAGCAGTTTATCCGGGATCGGAGAGCAGTACTTC

CDR3 length: 14
J gene: TRBJ2-1
V gene: TRBV20-1
clone size: -
D gene: TRBD2
CDR3 protein: CSARDGGRANEQFF
CDR3 DNA: TGCAGTGCTAGAGACGGCGGGAGGGCGAATGAGCAGTTCTTC

CDR3 length: 16
J gene: TRBJ1-4
V gene: TRBV28
clone size: -
D gene: TRBD1
CDR3 protein: CASSLSDRGGSGKLFF
CDR3 DNA: TGTGCCAGCAGTTTGTCCGACAGGGGAGGGTCGGGAAAACTGTTTTTT

CDR3 length: 12
J gene: TRBJ2-4
V gene: TRBV28
clone size: -
D gene: -
CDR3 protein: CASSSVPWEQYF
CDR3 DNA: TGTGCCAGCAGTTCCGTACCCTGGGAGCAGTACTTC

CDR3 length: 16
J gene: TRBJ2-1
V gene: TRBV10-3
clone size: -
D gene: -
CDR3 protein: CAISGYSGQTANEQFF
CDR3 DNA: TGTGCCATCAGTGGTTACTCAGGACAGACTGCGAATGAGCAGTTCTTC

CDR3 length: 16
J gene: TRBJ1-5
V gene: TRBV6-5
clone size: -
D gene: -
CDR3 protein: CASSSYGTQPGQPQHF
CDR3 DNA: TGTGCCAGCAGTTCCTACGGGACCCAACCGGGTCAGCCCCAGCATTTT

CDR3 length: 14
J gene: TRBJ2-7
V gene: TRBV12-3/TRBV12-4
clone size: few
D gene: -
CDR3 protein: CASSITGLFNEQYF
CDR3 DNA: TGTGCCAGCAGTATCACGGGACTCTTCAACGAGCAGTACTTC

CDR3 length: 16
J gene: TRBJ2-1
V gene: TRBV21-1
clone size: -
D gene: -
CDR3 protein: CASRAAREGPNNEQFF
CDR3 DNA: TGTGCCAGCAGGGCGGCGCGGGAGGGCCCGAACAATGAGCAGTTCTTC

CDR3 length: 15
J gene: TRBJ2-3
V gene: TRBV12-3/TRBV12-4
clone size: -
D gene: -
CDR3 protein: CASSSTGTAADTQYF
CDR3 DNA: TGTGCCAGCAGTTCAACAGGGACCGCGGCAGATACGCAGTATTTT

CDR3 length: 20
J gene: TRBJ2-1
V gene: TRBV6-1
clone size: -
D gene: -
CDR3 protein: CASRTRGRRTGGSSYNEQFF
CDR3 DNA: TGTGCCAGCAGGACCAGGGGGCGGCGGACTGGCGGGAGCTCCTACAATGAGCAGTTCTTC

CDR3 length: 15
J gene: TRBJ2-1
V gene: TRBV5-1
clone size: -
D gene: -
CDR3 protein: CASSFGAWSVDEQFF
CDR3 DNA: TGCGCCAGCAGCTTCGGGGCTTGGAGTGTCGATGAGCAGTTCTTC